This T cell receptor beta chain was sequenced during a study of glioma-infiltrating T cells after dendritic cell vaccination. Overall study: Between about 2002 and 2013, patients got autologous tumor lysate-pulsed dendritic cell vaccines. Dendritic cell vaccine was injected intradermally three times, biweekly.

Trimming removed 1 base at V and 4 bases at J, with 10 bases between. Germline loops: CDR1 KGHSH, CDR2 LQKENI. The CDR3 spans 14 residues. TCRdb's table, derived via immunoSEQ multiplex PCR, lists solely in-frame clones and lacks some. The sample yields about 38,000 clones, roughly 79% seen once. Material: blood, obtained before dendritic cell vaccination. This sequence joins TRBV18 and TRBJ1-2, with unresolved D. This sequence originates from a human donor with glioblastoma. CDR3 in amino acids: CASSPRAVAYGYTF. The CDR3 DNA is TGTGCCAGCTCACCACGGGCAGTTGCCTATGGCTACACCTTC.